This T cell receptor beta chain was obtained from a study of CD4 and CD8 cells across lung adenocarcinoma regions. The CDR3 runs 16 residues. J lost 1 base, V lost 5 bases, and 4 bases had no gene match. The germline gives CDR1 SGHTA, CDR2 FQGTGA. Donors had localized lung adenocarcinoma, a non-small cell lung cancer. By its share, this clonotype is medium-sized. MiXCR was run by TCRdb on the PCR reads, yielding one entry per CDR3 protein. The repertoire holds roughly 2,900 distinct CDR3 sequences, 40% to 60% seen once, with over 45% in the top ten. The sequenced material came from CD8+ T cells from the center of a lung tumor. The chain has TRBV7-3 and TRBJ2-1, with TRBD1 matching 11 bases. This TCR was recovered from a male donor with lung adenocarcinoma. The CD4 and CD8 labels of this study may be unreliable. CDR3: CASSTGTGGSYNEQFF. As DNA, the CDR3 is TGTGCCAGCAGCACCGGGACAGGGGGGTCCTACAATGAGCAGTTCTTC.